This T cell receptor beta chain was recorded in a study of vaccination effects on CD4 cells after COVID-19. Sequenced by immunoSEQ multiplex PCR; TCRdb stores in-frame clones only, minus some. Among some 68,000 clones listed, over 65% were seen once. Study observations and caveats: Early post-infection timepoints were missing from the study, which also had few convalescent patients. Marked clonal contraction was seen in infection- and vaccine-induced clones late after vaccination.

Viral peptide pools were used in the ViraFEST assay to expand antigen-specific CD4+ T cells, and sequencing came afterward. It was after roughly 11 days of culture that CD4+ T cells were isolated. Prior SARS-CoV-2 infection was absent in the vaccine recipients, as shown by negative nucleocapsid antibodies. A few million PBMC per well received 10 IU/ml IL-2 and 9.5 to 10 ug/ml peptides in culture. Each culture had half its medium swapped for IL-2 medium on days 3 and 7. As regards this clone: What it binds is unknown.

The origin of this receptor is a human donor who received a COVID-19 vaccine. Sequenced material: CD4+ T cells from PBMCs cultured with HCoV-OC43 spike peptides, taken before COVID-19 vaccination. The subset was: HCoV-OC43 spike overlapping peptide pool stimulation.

Written as DNA, the CDR3 is TGTGCCAGCTCCGTTGGGGGTGATAATGAAAAACTGTTTTTT. It specifies CASSVGGDNEKLFF. This sequence joins TRBV6-6 and TRBJ1-4; weak D call: TRBD1 (5 bases). Germline V gives CDR1 MNHNY, CDR2 SVGAGI (reference sequence). The CDR3 totals 14 residues. The V end lost 8 bases, the J end lost 4 bases, and 14 bases lay between the germline ends.